This TCR beta chain was sequenced during a study of healthy donors' naive CD4 and CD8 T cells. Each TCR library used roughly 510 ng of total RNA and a linear amplification protocol. TCRdb re-called the reads through MiXCR, storing one row per CDR3 protein. The sample contains some 190,000 distinct CDR3 sequences, about 74% of which appear only once. Only one count was recorded for this clonotype. Its antigen is undetermined. Whole-study results and caveats: Negatively charged CDR3s marked CD8+ lineage; positively charged CDR3s marked CD4+ lineage.

This CDR3 has 16 amino acids. Germline CDR1 and CDR2: LNHDA and SQIVND (reference sequence). The V and J ends lost 1 base and 1 base respectively, with 11 bases between them. The clonotype was recovered from a pool of human donors in good health; the sample pools cells from several healthy donors. The rearrangement uses TRBV19 and TRBJ2-1; D is uncertain. Sequenced: naive CD4+ and CD8+ T cells sorted from blood, pooled from several donors. This chain's CDR3 is CASSIGSDPSYNEQFF. The CDR3 DNA reads as TGTGCCAGTAGTATAGGGTCCGACCCATCCTACAATGAGCAGTTCTTC.